This T cell receptor beta chain was recovered during a study of blood T cell repertoires in COVID-19. Repertoires were generated with immunoSEQ multiplex PCR, while TCRdb's copy carries only in-frame clones and drops some. The data contain some 500,000 clones, 88% of them singletons. V dropped 1 base and J dropped 3 bases, with 9 bases sitting between them. There are 15 residues in the CDR3. The germline CDR1 and CDR2 sequences are SGHAT and FQNNGV. Sequencing was carried out using PBMCs or T cells enriched from blood (not recorded which). The chain recombines TRBV11-2 with TRBJ2-2, with D unclear. The sequence was obtained from a woman aged 40 to 50 who had recovered from COVID-19. The CDR3 loop is CASSLVSGYTGELFF. The CDR3 DNA follows: TGTGCCAGCAGCTTAGTGTCTGGCTACACCGGGGAGCTGTTTTTT.